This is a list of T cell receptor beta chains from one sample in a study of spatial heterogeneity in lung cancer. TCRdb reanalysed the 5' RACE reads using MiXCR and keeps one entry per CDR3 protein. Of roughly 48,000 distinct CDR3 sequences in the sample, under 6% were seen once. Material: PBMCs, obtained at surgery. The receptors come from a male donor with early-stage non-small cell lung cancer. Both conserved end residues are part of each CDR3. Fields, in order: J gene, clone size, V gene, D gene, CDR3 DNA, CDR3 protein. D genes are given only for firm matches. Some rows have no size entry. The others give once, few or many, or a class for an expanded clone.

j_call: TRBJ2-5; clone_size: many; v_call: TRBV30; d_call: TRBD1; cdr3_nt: TGTGCCTGGGGCTCCGGGACAGGGGTGCAAGAGACCCAGTACTTC; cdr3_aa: CAWGSGTGVQETQYF
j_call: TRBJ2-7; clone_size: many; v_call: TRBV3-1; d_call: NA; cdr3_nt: TGTGCCAGCAGCCAAGGCCCTCTTACCTCCTACGAGCAGTACTTC; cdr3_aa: CASSQGPLTSYEQYF
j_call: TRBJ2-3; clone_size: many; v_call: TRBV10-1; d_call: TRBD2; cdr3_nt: TGCGCCAGCAGTGAGTCGACGTCTAGCGGGACCAGGTTTCCAGATACGCAGTATTTT; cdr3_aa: CASSESTSSGTRFPDTQYF
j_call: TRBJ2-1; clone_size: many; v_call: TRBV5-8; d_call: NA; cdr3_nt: TGTGCCAGCAGCCCCCAAGGGAGGCCCTACAATGAGCAGTTCTTC; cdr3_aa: CASSPQGRPYNEQFF
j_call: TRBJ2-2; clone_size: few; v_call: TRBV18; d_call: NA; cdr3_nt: TGTGCCAGCTCATCTAAGGGGGACACCGGGGAGCTGTTTTTT; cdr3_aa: CASSSKGDTGELFF
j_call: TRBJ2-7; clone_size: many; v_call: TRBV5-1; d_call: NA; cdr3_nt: TGCGCCAGCAGCTTGGAACTAAACTGGGGCGACCCTTACGAGCAGTACTTC; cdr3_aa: CASSLELNWGDPYEQYF
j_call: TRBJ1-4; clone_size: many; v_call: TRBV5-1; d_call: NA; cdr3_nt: TGCGCCAGCAGCGTGGGCGCAACTAATGAAAAACTGTTTTTT; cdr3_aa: CASSVGATNEKLFF
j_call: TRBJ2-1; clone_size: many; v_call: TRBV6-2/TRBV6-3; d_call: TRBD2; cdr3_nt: TGTGCCAGCAGCGCGCCCCTGGCGGGAGGCTCCAATGAGCAGTTCTTC; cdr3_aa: CASSAPLAGGSNEQFF
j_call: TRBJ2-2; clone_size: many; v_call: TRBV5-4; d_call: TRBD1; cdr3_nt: TGTGCCAGCAGCTTGATGACAGGGGACCACGGGGAGCTGTTTTTT; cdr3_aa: CASSLMTGDHGELFF
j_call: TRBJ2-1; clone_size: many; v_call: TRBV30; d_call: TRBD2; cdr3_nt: TGTGCCTATGACAATAGCGGGGGATGGGATGAGCAGTTCTTC; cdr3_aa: CAYDNSGGWDEQFF
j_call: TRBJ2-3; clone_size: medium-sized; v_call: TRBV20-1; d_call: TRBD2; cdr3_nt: TGCAGTGCTAGAGATTGGGGCGGGAGCCCAGATACGCAGTATTTT; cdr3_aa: CSARDWGGSPDTQYF
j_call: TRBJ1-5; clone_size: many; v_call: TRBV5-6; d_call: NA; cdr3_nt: TGTGCCAGCAGCACTAGGAAGGCAGCCCAGCCCCAGCATTTT; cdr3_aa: CASSTRKAAQPQHF
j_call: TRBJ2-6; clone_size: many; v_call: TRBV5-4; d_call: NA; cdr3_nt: TGTGCCAGCAGCTTGGACAGCTCTGGGGCCAACGTCCTGACTTTC; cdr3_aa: CASSLDSSGANVLTF
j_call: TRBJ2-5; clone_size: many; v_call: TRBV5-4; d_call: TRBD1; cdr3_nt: TGTGCCAGCAGCTTCGGGACAGGGCGTGCTGAGACCCAGTACTTC; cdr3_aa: CASSFGTGRAETQYF
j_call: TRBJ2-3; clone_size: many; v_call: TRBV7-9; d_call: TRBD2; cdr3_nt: TGTGCCAGCACCCGTCAAAGTCCCCAGGGACTAGCGGGAGCAGATACGCAGTATTTT; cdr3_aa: CASTRQSPQGLAGADTQYF
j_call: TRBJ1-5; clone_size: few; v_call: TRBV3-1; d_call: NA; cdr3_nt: TGTGCCAGCAGCCAAGAGGGGGTGAGGCCCCAGCATTTT; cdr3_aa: CASSQEGVRPQHF
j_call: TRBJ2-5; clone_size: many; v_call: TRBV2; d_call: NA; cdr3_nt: TGTGCCAGCAACTTTGAGGGACGAGAGACCCAGTACTTC; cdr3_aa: CASNFEGRETQYF
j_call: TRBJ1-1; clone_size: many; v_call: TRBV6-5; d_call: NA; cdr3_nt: TGTGCCAGCAGTTACTCGGGTTATGATTTTTTGAACACTGAAGCTTTCTTT; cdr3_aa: CASSYSGYDFLNTEAFF
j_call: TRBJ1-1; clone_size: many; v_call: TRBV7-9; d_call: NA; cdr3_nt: TGTGCCAGCAGCTTTTACGCGGGGACTGAAGCTTTCTTT; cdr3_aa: CASSFYAGTEAFF
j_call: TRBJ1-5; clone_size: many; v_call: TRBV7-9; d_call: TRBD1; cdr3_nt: TGTGCCAGCAGATCCCCGGGACAGGGGAGTCAGCCCCAGCATTTT; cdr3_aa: CASRSPGQGSQPQHF
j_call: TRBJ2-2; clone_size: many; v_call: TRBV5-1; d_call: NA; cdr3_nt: TGCGCCAGCAGCTTGCAAGGTGTGAACACCGGGGAGCTGTTTTTT; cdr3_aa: CASSLQGVNTGELFF
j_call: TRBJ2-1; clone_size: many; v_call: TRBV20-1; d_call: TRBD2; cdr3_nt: TGCAGTGCTAAGGGACTAGCGGGATCCAATGAGCAGTTCTTC; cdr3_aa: CSAKGLAGSNEQFF
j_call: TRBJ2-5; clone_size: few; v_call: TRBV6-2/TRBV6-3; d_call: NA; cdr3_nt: TGTGCCAGCAGTTACTTGGACAGTCAAGAGACCCAGTACTTC; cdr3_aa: CASSYLDSQETQYF
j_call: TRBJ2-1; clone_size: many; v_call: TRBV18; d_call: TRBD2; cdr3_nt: TGTGCCAGCTCCTCGATCCGAGGAGCGGGAGCCAATGAGCAGTTCTTC; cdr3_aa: CASSSIRGAGANEQFF
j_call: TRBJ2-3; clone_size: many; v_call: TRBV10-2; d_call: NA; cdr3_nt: TGCGCCAGCAGTGAGCGGCGGAGCACAGATACGCAGTATTTT; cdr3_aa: CASSERRSTDTQYF
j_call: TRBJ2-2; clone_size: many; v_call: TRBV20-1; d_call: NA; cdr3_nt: TGCAGTGCTAGTTCCCGGCGGGACACTCCCACCGGGGAGCTGTTTTTT; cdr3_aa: CSASSRRDTPTGELFF
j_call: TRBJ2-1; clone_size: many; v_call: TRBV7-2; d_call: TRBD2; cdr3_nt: TGTGCCAGCAACTGGGGACTAGCGGGCGGCGCTGAGCAGTTCTTC; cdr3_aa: CASNWGLAGGAEQFF
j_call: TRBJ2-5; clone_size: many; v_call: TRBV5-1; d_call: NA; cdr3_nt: TGCGCCAGCAGCTTGAATGGCAGGGAAGAGACCCAGTACTTC; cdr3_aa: CASSLNGREETQYF
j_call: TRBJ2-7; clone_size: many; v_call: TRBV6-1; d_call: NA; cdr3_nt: TGTGCCAGCAGTGAAGCGGGCCACGAGCAGTACTTC; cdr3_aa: CASSEAGHEQYF
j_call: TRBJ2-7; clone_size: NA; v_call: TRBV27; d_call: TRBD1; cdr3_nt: TGTGCCAACTCAAGGGACAGTGCCTACGAGCAGTACTTC; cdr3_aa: CANSRDSAYEQYF
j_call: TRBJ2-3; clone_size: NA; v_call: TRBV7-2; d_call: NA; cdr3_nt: TGTGCCAGCAGTTATACTAGCACAGGATCAGATACGCAGTATTTT; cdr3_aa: CASSYTSTGSDTQYF
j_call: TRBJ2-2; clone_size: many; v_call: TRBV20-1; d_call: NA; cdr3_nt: TGCAGTGCTCTCGGGGGGCTAGCGGCGAACACCGGGGAGCTGTTTTTT; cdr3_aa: CSALGGLAANTGELFF
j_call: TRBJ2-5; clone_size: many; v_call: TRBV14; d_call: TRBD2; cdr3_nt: TGTGCCAGCAGCCAAACTCAACGGGGGGGCTGGGAGACCCAGTACTTC; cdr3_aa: CASSQTQRGGWETQYF
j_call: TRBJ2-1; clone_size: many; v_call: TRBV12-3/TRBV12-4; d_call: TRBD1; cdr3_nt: TGTGCCAGCACCCGGACAGGGGGCGAAGAGCAGTTCTTC; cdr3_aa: CASTRTGGEEQFF
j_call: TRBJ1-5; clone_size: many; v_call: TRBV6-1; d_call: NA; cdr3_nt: TGTGCCAGCAGCGGGACTGGGAGGCAGCCCCAGCATTTT; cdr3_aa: CASSGTGRQPQHF